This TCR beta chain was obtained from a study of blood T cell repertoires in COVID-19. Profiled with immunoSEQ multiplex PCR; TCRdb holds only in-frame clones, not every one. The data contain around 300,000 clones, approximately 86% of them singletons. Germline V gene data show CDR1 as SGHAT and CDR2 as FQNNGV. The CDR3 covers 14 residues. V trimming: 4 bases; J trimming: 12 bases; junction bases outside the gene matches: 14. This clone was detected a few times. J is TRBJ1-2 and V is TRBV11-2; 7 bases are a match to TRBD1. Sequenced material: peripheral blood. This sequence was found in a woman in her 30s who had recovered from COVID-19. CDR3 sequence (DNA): TGTGCCAGCAGCTCGGGACAGCAAGCCATGGCTCACACCTTC. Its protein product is CASSSGQQAMAHTF.